The 5 T cell receptor beta chains below were found in one sample sequenced in a study of graft-versus-host responses after intestinal transplantation. These receptors' targets are unknown. Clones were sequenced by immunoSEQ multiplex PCR, and TCRdb holds only the in-frame ones, with some missing. The repertoire includes about 90,000 clones, just under 95% of them detected once, and 0.4% to 0.6% sits in the top ten. The starting material was unstimulated CD8+ T cells sorted from spleen or lymph node cells, obtained before intestinal transplant. These receptors all stem from a human donor who received an intestinal transplant.

This clone showed up just once. This chain links TRBV27 with TRBJ2-2, with a weak D call TRBD2 (5 bases). Germline V gene lookup returns CDR1 MNHEY and CDR2 SMNVEV (reference sequence). Trimming removed 4 bases from V and 3 bases from J, with 12 bases in between. The CDR3 extends over 15 amino acids. Written as DNA, the CDR3 is TGTGCCAGCAGTTCCCCTACTAGTCACACCGGGGAGCTGTTTTTT. It translates to CASSSPTSHTGELFF.

The chain employs TRBV6-1 and TRBJ2-7, with 8 bases lining up with TRBD1. J was trimmed by 2 bases and V by 6 bases; bases with no gene match: 3. The germline V gene encodes CDR1 MNHNS and CDR2 SASEGT. The CDR3 is 13 residues long. CDR3 coding DNA: TGTGCCAGCAGAGACAGGGGAACCTACGAGCAGTACTTC. Encoded protein: CASRDRGTYEQYF.

The J gene is TRBJ2-2, the V gene TRBV4-1; the match to TRBD2 covers 7 bases. The CDR3 length is 18 residues. V lost 4 bases and J lost 5; bases outside the gene matches: 16. CDR1 is MGHRA and CDR2 is YSYEKL in the germline V gene. The CDR3 spells CASSLIPSGVFQTGELFF. The CDR3 DNA is TGCGCCAGCAGCCTAATCCCGAGCGGGGTATTTCAGACCGGGGAGCTGTTTTTT.

This chain's CDR3 is CASSVGTGIYEQYF. Written as DNA, the CDR3 is TGTGCCAGCAGCGTGGGGACAGGGATCTACGAGCAGTACTTC. The chain employs TRBV9 and TRBJ2-7, with 9 bases lining up with TRBD1. This CDR3 has 14 amino acids. Trimming removed 2 bases from V and 3 bases from J; junction bases left unmatched: 3. Germline V gives CDR1 SGDLS, CDR2 YYNGEE.

This chain connects TRBV27 to TRBJ1-5; D is perhaps TRBD1 (5 bases). The germline V gene has CDR1 MNHEY and CDR2 SMNVEV (reference sequence). The CDR3 has 12 residues. V lost 3 bases, J lost 7 bases, and 7 bases lay in between. The CDR3 sequence is CASSFPGQPQHF. In nucleotides, the CDR3 is TGTGCCAGCAGTTTCCCAGGGCAGCCCCAGCATTTT.